What follows are 32 T cell receptor beta chains derived from one specimen sequenced in a study of molecular identifiers for immune sequencing clone quantification. TCRdb analysed the PCR reads with MiXCR anew, one entry per CDR3 protein. This sample carries about 320,000 distinct CDR3 sequences, about a fifth of them seen once, and the ten largest clones take under 0.95%. The sample comprised naive CD8+ T cells from blood, with Jurkat cell RNA spiked in. Described subset: FACS-sorted CD8+CD4-CCR7+CD45RA+ naive T cells. These receptors were taken from a human donor in good health. Some libraries in this study had Jurkat cell RNA spiked in.

This clonotype was seen repeatedly, ten times or more. The chain uses TRBV14 and TRBJ2-2; 7 nucleotides align to TRBD1. CDR1 is SGHDN and CDR2 is FVKESK in the germline V gene. This CDR3 has 17 residues. The V gene end was trimmed by 4 bases and the J gene end by 2 bases; junction bases not matched to a gene: 10. CDR3 DNA sequence: TGTGCCAGCAGCCCCCGCCCAGGGACAGCAAACACCGGGGAGCTGTTTTTT. This gives the protein CASSPRPGTANTGELFF.

Regarding this clonotype: A much larger clone is a single base away; this may be a read error. V is TRBV28 and J is TRBJ2-7; D ambiguous. The CDR3 is 14 amino acids. The germline V gene has CDR1 MDHEN and CDR2 SYDVKM. CDR3 bases: TGTGCCTGCAGTTTCTCCCTTGGTGAGTCCGAGCAGTACTTC. This sequence encodes CACSFSLGESEQYF.

This clonotype has a count of ten or more. CDR3 nucleotides: TGTGCCAGCAGCTTCGCGGGACAGCATAATCAGCCCCAGCATTTT. Translating it yields CASSFAGQHNQPQHF. V and J are TRBV7-9 and TRBJ1-5; 7 positions agree with TRBD1. The ends lost 3 bases at V and 4 bases at J; junction bases unmatched: 6. Germline-derived CDR1 and CDR2 are SEHNR and FQNEAQ (reference sequence). CDR3 length: 15 amino acids.

The rearrangement links TRBV12-3 or TRBV12-4 to TRBJ2-5; TRBD2 matches 7 bases. This CDR3 comprises 16 residues. The V and J ends lost 3 bases and 3 bases, in that order; junction bases with no gene match: 10. The CDR3 coding sequence is TGTGCCAGCAGTTTTGGATGGTCTGGGGGGGAAGAGACCCAGTACTTC. Protein: CASSFGWSGGEETQYF.

This clonotype was observed at least ten times. The rearrangement joins TRBV30 to TRBJ2-5; possible D gene TRBD1, 6 bases. The CDR3 runs 14 residues. The V end was cut by 2 bases, the J end by 5 bases, with 15 bases between. Germline CDR1 and CDR2: GTSNPN and SVGIG (reference sequence). For the CDR3, the DNA is TGTGCCTGGAGTCGGACAGCCTTTAGTGAGACCCAGTACTTC. This codes for CAWSRTAFSETQYF.

CDR3 residues: CASSEGTRDFAYTQYF. CDR3 DNA: TGTGCCAGCAGTGAAGGGACTAGGGATTTCGCCTATACGCAGTATTTT. This chain connects TRBV6-1 to TRBJ2-3, with 7 bases that match TRBD2. J lost 7 bases, V lost 1 base, and 11 bases had no gene match. This CDR3 comprises 16 residues. Germline CDR1 and CDR2: MNHNS and SASEGT.

Turning to this clonotype: A much larger clonotype is one base distant, so this may be a read error. V is TRBV14 and J is TRBJ1-3, with no clear D. Trimming took 1 base from V and 4 from J, leaving 11 bases between them. The CDR3 loop spans 15 amino acids. Germline assignment: CDR1 SGHDN and CDR2 FVKESK. The CDR3 DNA is TGTGCCAGCAGCCAAGGGACCCGGACGGGAAACACCATATATTTT. Its protein is CASSQGTRTGNTIYF.

The chain uses TRBV7-8 and TRBJ2-1, with D perhaps matching TRBD1 or TRBD2 (5 bases each). Germline V gene data show CDR1 as SGHVS and CDR2 as FQNEAQ. V dropped 5 bases and J dropped 8 bases, with 16 bases sitting between them. This CDR3 contains 14 residues. The CDR3 spells CASSARDVVHEQFF. The CDR3 nucleotides read TGTGCCAGCAGCGCCAGGGACGTGGTACATGAGCAGTTCTTC.

The table lists this clonotype with many counts. The chain has TRBV19 and TRBJ2-3; D is unresolved. Deletions cut 6 bases from V and 6 bases from J, with 25 bases between. Germline V lookup: CDR1 LNHDA, CDR2 SQIVND (reference sequence). This CDR3 has 17 amino acids. This CDR3 reads CASSLALGVPATDTQYF. CDR3 sequence (DNA): TGTGCCAGTAGCCTCGCGCTCGGTGTTCCGGCCACGGATACGCAGTATTTT.

This clonotype was recorded at least ten times. The gene calls are TRBV5-1 and TRBJ2-7, with D maybe TRBD2 (5 bases). CDR1 is SGHRS, CDR2 YFSETQ, per germline. The V and J ends lost 0 bases and 0 bases respectively, with 10 bases between them. The CDR3 runs 15 residues. CDR3 sequence reads: CASSLEGLHSYEQYF. CDR3 nucleotide sequence: TGCGCCAGCAGCTTGGAAGGACTGCACTCCTACGAGCAGTACTTC. Together with reference TRBV5-1 and TRBJ2-7, the CDR3 gives the full variable domain: KAGVTQTPRYLIKTRGQQVTLSCSPISGHRSVSWYQQTPGQGLQFLFEYFSETQRNKGNFPGRFSGRQFSNSRSEMNVSTLELGDSALYLCASSLEGLHSYEQYFGPGTRLTVT.

This clonotype occurred many times. The rearrangement links TRBV28 to TRBJ2-5, with no clear D. Germline values: CDR1 MDHEN, CDR2 SYDVKM. This CDR3 is 13 amino acids long. V shed 5 bases and J shed 2 bases, with 9 bases lying between them. CDR3 nucleotides: TGTGCCAGCAGTCTTCGCTCTCAAGAGACCCAGTACTTC. Translating it yields CASSLRSQETQYF. The whole variable domain, remainder taken from reference TRBV28 and TRBJ2-5, is DVKVTQSSRYLVKRTGEKVFLECVQDMDHENMFWYRQDPGLGLRLIYFSYDVKMKEKGDIPEGYSVSREKKERFSLILESASTNQTSMYLCASSLRSQETQYFGPGTRLLVL.

As for this clonotype: It may be a read error: a sequence one base away is much more abundant. The chain combines TRBV6-2 or TRBV6-3 with TRBJ1-5; perhaps TRBD1 as D (6 bases). The germline gives CDR1 MNHEY, CDR2 SVGEGT. The CDR3 extends over 15 amino acids. CDR3 nucleotides: TGTGCCGGCAGTTACTCAAGGGGGAGCAATCAGCCCCAGCATTTT. Protein sequence: CAGSYSRGSNQPQHF.

V and J are TRBV4-1 and TRBJ1-1; TRBD1 might be the D (5 bases). The germline V and J ends were trimmed by 4 bases and 6 bases, with 21 bases remaining between them. CDR1 is MGHRA and CDR2 is YSYEKL in the germline V gene. The CDR3 has 16 residues. CDR3 protein: CASSPLGEQGWSEAFF. The CDR3 nucleotides are TGCGCCAGCAGCCCCCTAGGGGAGCAGGGATGGTCTGAAGCTTTCTTT.

This clonotype occurred a few times. The chain employs TRBV20-1 and TRBJ2-7; 11 bases are shared with TRBD2. The CDR3 is 16 residues long. Per germline, CDR1 DFQATT and CDR2 SNEGSKA (reference sequence). J was trimmed by 3 bases and V by 5 bases; bases with no gene match: 12. CDR3 amino acids: CSAPTPGLADFYEQYF. DNA of the CDR3: TGCAGTGCTCCTACCCCGGGACTAGCGGATTTCTACGAGCAGTACTTC.

As for this clonotype: One end of the junction varies from germline; a read error may be responsible. The chain couples TRBV7-2 to TRBJ2-7, with D tentatively TRBD1 (7 bases). This CDR3 has 15 amino acids. The germline gives CDR1 SGHTA, CDR2 FQGNSA. CDR3 bases: TGTGCCAGCAGCTTATTGGCAGGGGGGTACAACGAGCAGAACTTC. Residues: CASSLLAGGYNEQNF.

This clonotype occurred many times. CDR3 nucleotide sequence: TGTGCCAGCATGATGACTAGCGGGTTCCGCTCCTACGAGCAGTACTTC. It encodes CASMMTSGFRSYEQYF. The V call is TRBV2, the J call TRBJ2-7, with 10 bases fitting TRBD2. The ends lost 7 bases at V and 0 bases at J; junction bases unmatched: 9. The germline V gene encodes CDR1 SNHLY and CDR2 FYNNEI. There are 16 residues in the CDR3. Together with reference TRBV2 and TRBJ2-7, the CDR3 gives the full variable domain: EPEVTQTPSHQVTQMGQEVILRCVPISNHLYFYWYRQILGQKVEFLVSFYNNEISEKSEIFDDQFSVERPDGSNFTLKIRSTKLEDSAMYFCASMMTSGFRSYEQYFGPGTRLTVT.

A note on this clonotype: A much larger clonotype is one base distant, so this may be a read error. V is TRBV6-5 and J is TRBJ1-2; possibly TRBD1 for D (5 bases). Germline V gives CDR1 MNHEY, CDR2 SVGAGI. CDR3 size: 14 residues. In DNA, the CDR3 is TGTGCCAGCGGTTACTCGATAACAGGAGATGGCTACACCTTC. Amino acids: CASGYSITGDGYTF.

In regard to this clonotype: Just one base apart from a much larger clone, this may be a read error. The rearrangement joins TRBV5-1 to TRBJ2-7; a weak D match, TRBD2 (6 bases). The CDR3 covers 15 residues. CDR1 SGHRS and CDR2 YFSETQ come from the germline V gene. The DNA for the CDR3 is TGCACCAGCAGCTTGGCAGGCGGGGCCGGATACGAGCAGTACTTC. Amino acid sequence: CTSSLAGGAGYEQYF.

With regard to this clonotype: A much larger clone sits a single nucleotide away, making a read error possible. CDR3 in amino acids: CSVDSGADKSIQYF. For the CDR3, the DNA is TGCAGCGTTGACAGCGGGGCGGACAAAAGCATTCAGTACTTC. The rearrangement uses TRBV29-1 and TRBJ2-4; 7 bases are shared with TRBD2. CDR1 and CDR2 (germline): SQVTM, ANQGSEA. The CDR3 contains 14 residues.

With respect to this clonotype: A read error may be the cause here, since a much bigger clone is one base away. The V and J genes are TRBV27 and TRBJ2-7; D tentatively reads TRBD1 or TRBD2 (5 bases each). This CDR3 is built from 14 residues. From germline, CDR1 is MNHEY and CDR2 SMNVEV (reference sequence). Trimming left V 5 bases short and J 6 bases short, with 17 bases between. CDR3 DNA sequence: TGTGCCAGCAGTCCAGGGACCCGATTGAGCGAGCAGTACTTC. As protein: CASSPGTRLSEQYF.

The table lists this clonotype with many counts. This rearrangement joins TRBV5-4 to TRBJ2-7; D is perhaps TRBD1 or TRBD2 (6 bases each). V was clipped by 5 bases and J by 2 bases, with 11 bases between them. From germline, CDR1 is SGHNT and CDR2 YYREEE (reference sequence). The CDR3 is 13 amino acids. The CDR3: CASSRGDAYEQYF. CDR3 DNA sequence: TGTGCCAGCAGTAGGGGGGATGCCTACGAGCAGTACTTC.

This clonotype was counted a few times. The chain couples TRBV6-2 or TRBV6-3 to TRBJ2-3, with 8 bases matching TRBD1. CDR3 length: 17 residues. CDR1 and CDR2 (germline): MNHEY, SVGEGT. The trim removed 5 bases at V and 1 base at J, leaving 11 bases unmatched. This CDR3 is CASSPTGVNFGTDTQYF. CDR3 DNA sequence: TGTGCCAGCAGTCCGACAGGGGTGAATTTTGGCACAGATACGCAGTATTTT.

This clonotype came up many times. The chain links TRBV29-1 to TRBJ2-3, with D perhaps given as TRBD1 or TRBD2 (6 bases each). Germline loops: CDR1 SQVTM, CDR2 ANQGSEA. The V end lost 4 bases, the J end lost 6 bases, and 17 bases lay between the germline ends. The CDR3 spans 14 residues. The CDR3 sequence: CSVVQVSGGDTQYF. For the CDR3, the DNA is TGCAGCGTTGTGCAGGTCTCCGGGGGCGATACGCAGTATTTT.

For this clonotype: This clone may be a read error of a much larger clone one base away. The rearrangement joins TRBV7-9 to TRBJ2-5, with D uncertain. The CDR3 covers 13 residues. CDR1 and CDR2 from the germline V gene are SEHNR and FQNEAQ (reference sequence). In DNA, the CDR3 is TGTGCCAGCAGCTCGGGCAACCAAGGGACCCAGTACTTC. Amino acids: CASSSGNQGTQYF. The complete variable domain, with remaining parts taken from reference TRBV7-9 and TRBJ2-5, reads DTGVSQNPRHKITKRGQNVTFRCDPISEHNRLYWYRQTLGQGPEFLTYFQNEAQLEKSRLLSDRFSAERPKGSFSTLEIQRTEQGDSAMYLCASSSGNQGTQYFGPGTRLLVL.

This clonotype was found many times. The chain joins TRBV24-1 to TRBJ2-2, with a tentative D call TRBD1 (6 bases). V lost 9 bases, J lost 1 base, and 17 bases lay in between. Germline-derived CDR1 and CDR2 are KGHDR and SFDVKD. This CDR3 is built from 16 residues. The CDR3 is CATGRLRDKNTGELFF. CDR3 sequence (DNA): TGTGCCACCGGGCGCCTCCGGGACAAGAACACCGGGGAGCTGTTTTTT.

This clonotype was seen at least ten times. The V call is TRBV6-2 or TRBV6-3, the J call TRBJ1-1, with D tentatively TRBD1 (6 bases). Germline assignment: CDR1 MNHEY and CDR2 SVGEGT. V was trimmed by 2 bases and J by 1 base, leaving 8 bases between them. This CDR3 comprises 14 residues. The CDR3 DNA follows: TGTGCCAGCAGTTACGGACAGAGGAACACTGAAGCTTTCTTT. It is translated as CASSYGQRNTEAFF.

This clonotype has at least ten counts. The chain recombines TRBV12-3 or TRBV12-4 with TRBJ2-7; 8 bases are shared with TRBD1. This CDR3 has 12 amino acids. V gave up 6 bases and J gave up 6 bases; unmatched junction bases: 4. The CDR3, as DNA: TGTGCCAGCAGCCTGACAGGGGCCGAGCAGTACTTC. Its protein product is CASSLTGAEQYF.

V is TRBV3-1 and J is TRBJ1-1; D unresolved. V lost 4 bases and J lost 3, with 18 bases in between. The CDR3 is made up of 16 amino acids. The germline V gene encodes CDR1 LGHDT and CDR2 YNNKEL (reference sequence). The DNA for the CDR3 is TGTGCCAGCAGCCCCCGTGGCCCGGGAGCTTACACTGAAGCTTTCTTT. Encoded protein: CASSPRGPGAYTEAFF.

The table lists this clonotype with a few counts. This rearrangement joins TRBV11-2 to TRBJ2-1; 11 positions match TRBD2. The CDR3 sequence is 16 residues long. Per the germline V gene, CDR1 is SGHAT and CDR2 is FQNNGV. V shed 4 bases and J 6 bases; nucleotides not matched to a gene: 8. This chain's CDR3 is CASSSAIAGGRNEQFF. As DNA, the CDR3 is TGTGCCAGCAGCTCTGCTATAGCGGGGGGGCGCAATGAGCAGTTCTTC.

On this clonotype itself: A much larger clone is a single base away; this may be a read error. The chain links TRBV2 to TRBJ2-1, with unresolved D. Germline V gene data show CDR1 as SNHLY and CDR2 as FYNNEI. This CDR3 region has 13 residues. Here the CDR3 reads CASSVWSYNERFF. The CDR3 nucleotides are TGTGCCAGCAGTGTGTGGTCTTACAATGAGCGGTTCTTC.

This clonotype was recorded a few times. The chain is built from TRBV7-9 and TRBJ2-1; D remains ambiguous. Trimming pared 5 bases from V and 4 bases from J, leaving 15 bases between. The CDR3 length is 15 residues. Germline values: CDR1 SEHNR, CDR2 FQNEAQ (reference sequence). The CDR3 nucleotides are TGTGCCAGCAGCCCAACAGTAATAATTTACAATGAGCAGTTCTTC. This encodes CASSPTVIIYNEQFF.

The V and J genes are TRBV4-1 and TRBJ2-3; TRBD2 aligns across 8 bases. V lost 3 bases and J lost 3; bases outside the gene matches: 11. Germline assignment: CDR1 MGHRA and CDR2 YSYEKL. CDR3 size: 17 residues. CDR3 DNA sequence: TGCGCCAGCAGCCACCTCACGGCGGGGGGCGGAACAGATACGCAGTATTTT. This sequence encodes CASSHLTAGGGTDTQYF.